This TCR beta chain comes out of a study of vaccination and CD4 T cells after COVID-19. Overall study: Post-COVID sampling occurred a median approximately 99 days after diagnosis (range 35 to 161).

Concerning this clonotype itself: Its specificity is not known.

Cultured CD4+ T-cell DNA underwent Oncomine TCR Beta short-read sequencing. A single record per CDR3 protein comes from TCRdb applying MiXCR to the PCR reads. The sample lists fewer than 20,000 distinct CDR3 sequences, around 78% occurring once. Per germline, CDR1 SGHTA and CDR2 FQGNSA. V shed 2 bases and J shed 1 base, with 14 bases lying between them. The CDR3 spans 16 residues. Described treatment: roughly nine-day PBMC culture with coronavirus spike peptide pools or control peptides (ViraFEST assay). Half of the medium was exchanged for fresh IL-2 medium, first on day 3 and then on day 7. The starting material was CD4+ T cells from blood, cultured in vitro, obtained after SARS-CoV-2 vaccination. This sequence originates from a human donor who received a COVID-19 vaccine. This chain joins TRBV7-2 and TRBJ1-2; D gene ambiguous. DNA of the CDR3: TGTGCCAGCAGCTTAAGACAAGCCAAACTTAACTATGGCTACACCTTC. This gives the protein CASSLRQAKLNYGYTF.